The entry that follows covers one T cell receptor beta chain sequence. The target antigen is unknown. These data originate in a study of identical twins. Study outcomes and limitations: Twins shared beta out-of-frame sequences in excess, but this excess was weaker.

Deletions cut 12 bases from V and 8 bases from J, with 16 bases between. The CDR3 has 12 amino acids. Germline V CDR1 and CDR2: KGHDR, SFDVKD. In TCRdb, the 5' RACE reads were re-called with MiXCR into one record per CDR3 protein. This table holds fewer than 550,000 distinct CDR3 sequences, 13% to 15% found once. This sample also belongs to another study, concerning yellow fever vaccine responses in identical twins.

The sequence was collected from a woman younger than 30 in good health. The sequenced sample was CD4+ T cells sorted from blood. The rearrangement links TRBV24-1 to TRBJ2-1; D possibly corresponds to TRBD2 (6 bases). CDR3 nucleotide sequence: TGTGCCCCAGGGAGGTCACGGGATGAGCAGTTCTTC. It translates to CAPGRSRDEQFF.